The 20 T cell receptor beta chains below all came from one sample that was sequenced in a study of chemoradiotherapy in HPV16-positive cancers. Profiling relied on immunoSEQ multiplex PCR, and the TCRdb table lists in-frame clones only, not all of them. The sample has over 8,500 clones, roughly nine tenths seen once. The sequences come from blood, collected from a patient who underwent chemoradiotherapy. These receptors were obtained from a human donor with HPV-associated anogenital cancer.

The chain carries TRBV7-9 and TRBJ1-1; 9 bases line up with TRBD1. This CDR3 spans 13 amino acids. V trimming: 1 base; J trimming: 7 bases; junction bases outside the gene matches: 1. Germline-derived CDR1 and CDR2 are SEHNR and FQNEAQ (reference sequence). The CDR3 here is CASSLEGQGEAFF. CDR3 in DNA: TGTGCCAGCAGCTTAGAGGGACAGGGTGAAGCTTTCTTT.

The count of this clone is one. The rearrangement uses TRBV19 and TRBJ1-1; 8 bases line up with TRBD1. The CDR3 runs to 15 residues. Unmatched junction bases numbered 5, after V lost 5 bases and J lost 0 bases. Germline V lookup: CDR1 LNHDA, CDR2 SQIVND (reference sequence). The CDR3 sequence: CASSVQTGVNTEAFF. CDR3 coding DNA: TGTGCCAGTAGTGTCCAGACAGGGGTGAACACTGAAGCTTTCTTT. Variable domain in full (rest from reference TRBV19 and TRBJ1-1): DGGITQSPKYLFRKEGQNVTLSCEQNLNHDAMYWYRQDPGQGLRLIYYSQIVNDFQKGDIAEGYSVSREKKESFPLTVTSAQKNPTAFYLCASSVQTGVNTEAFFGQGTRLTVV.

The rearrangement uses TRBV6-5 and TRBJ2-7; 8 nucleotides agree with TRBD1. Germline CDR1 and CDR2: MNHEY and SVGAGI. Trimming cost V 7 bases and J 3 bases; bases outside gene matches: 5. This CDR3 has 13 residues. The CDR3 region has the DNA TGTGCCAGCACCTCCGGACAGGGCTACGAGCAGTACTTC. Amino acid sequence: CASTSGQGYEQYF.

This clone showed up just once. J is TRBJ2-3 and V is TRBV7-2; 7 nucleotides line up with TRBD2. There are 16 residues in the CDR3. Germline loops: CDR1 SGHTA, CDR2 FQGNSA. J lost 3 bases, V lost 3 bases, and 9 bases had no gene match. The DNA for the CDR3 is TGTGCCAGCAGCTTTCTCACCGGCGGGGGTACAGATACGCAGTATTTT. Its protein product is CASSFLTGGGTDTQYF. Looking up the rest from reference TRBV7-2 and TRBJ2-3 gives the full variable domain: GAGVSQSPSNKVTEKGKDVELRCDPISGHTALYWYRQSLGQGLEFLIYFQGNSAPDKSGLPSDRFSAERTGGSVSTLTIQRTQQEDSAVYLCASSFLTGGGTDTQYFGPGTRLTVL.

The chain carries TRBV9 and TRBJ1-2, with 8 bases that match TRBD1. CDR1 and CDR2 (germline): SGDLS, YYNGEE. The CDR3 consists of 16 residues. With 0 bases clipped from V and 3 bases from J, the junction kept 7 bases outside the gene matches. The CDR3 spells CASSVAGRGLDYGYTF. The CDR3 DNA reads as TGTGCCAGCAGCGTAGCAGGCAGGGGGCTTGACTATGGCTACACCTTC.

The chain recombines TRBV30 with TRBJ2-1; 8 nucleotides align to TRBD1. The CDR3 length is 15 residues. Germline V CDR1 and CDR2: GTSNPN, SVGIG (reference sequence). The ends lost 4 bases at V and 3 bases at J; junction bases unmatched: 8. CDR3 bases: TGTGCCTGGACGACAGGGGTTACATACTACAATGAGCAGTTCTTC. This gives the protein CAWTTGVTYYNEQFF.

The V call is TRBV7-2, the J call TRBJ2-3, with a possible D match to TRBD2 (7 bases). From germline, CDR1 is SGHTA and CDR2 FQGNSA. CDR3 length: 15 amino acids. Trimming shortened V by 5 bases and J by 4 bases, and 16 bases separated the two germline ends. The CDR3 is CASSLRGAGSDTQYF. CDR3 DNA: TGTGCCAGCAGCCTTCGGGGGGCGGGGTCAGATACGCAGTATTTT.

V usage is TRBV30 and J usage is TRBJ1-2; 7 nucleotides line up with TRBD1. V was clipped by 0 bases and J by 1 base; unmatched bases: 2. Germline CDR1 and CDR2: GTSNPN and SVGIG (reference sequence). The CDR3 length is 14 residues. The CDR3 DNA sequence: TGTGCCTGGAGTGTGACAGGGAATAACTATGGCTACACCTTC. It yields the protein CAWSVTGNNYGYTF.

The rearrangement links TRBV6-6 to TRBJ1-1; 7 bases align to TRBD1. Germline V gene data show CDR1 as MNHNY and CDR2 as SVGAGI (reference sequence). After removal of 5 bases from V and 11 bases from J, the junction contained 14 bases not matched to a gene. CDR3 size: 14 residues. The CDR3 coding sequence is TGTGCCAGCAGTCACCGGGACAGTGGAGTAGTGGCTTTCTTT. Its translation: CASSHRDSGVVAFF.

The chain is built from TRBV29-1 and TRBJ2-3; the match to TRBD1 covers 8 bases. The ends lost 4 bases at V and 1 base at J; junction bases unmatched: 4. This CDR3 is built from 14 residues. Germline V gene sequence: CDR1 SQVTM, CDR2 ANQGSEA. This CDR3 reads CSVAMTGGTDTQYF. CDR3 coding DNA: TGCAGCGTTGCCATGACAGGGGGCACAGATACGCAGTATTTT.

The CDR3 sequence: CASSRGQPYEQYF. The CDR3 bases are TGTGCCAGCAGCCGAGGACAGCCCTACGAGCAGTACTTC. The chain recombines TRBV7-2 with TRBJ2-7; a possible D gene is TRBD1 (6 bases). The CDR3 runs to 13 residues. With 5 bases removed from V and 2 bases from J, the gap between germline ends came to 10 bases. Per the germline V gene, CDR1 is SGHTA and CDR2 is FQGNSA.

The chain is built from TRBV6-6 and TRBJ1-1; TRBD1 matches 10 bases. The germline V gene has CDR1 MNHNY and CDR2 SVGAGI (reference sequence). The junction had 13 bases not matched to a gene; V was cut back by 5 bases and J by 7 bases. This CDR3 region has 16 residues. DNA for the CDR3: TGTGCCAGCAGTGCCGGGACAGGGGTCAGCCTGGGTGAAGCTTTCTTT. Translated: CASSAGTGVSLGEAFF.

About this clone: The junction shows a germline mismatch at one end, possibly a read error. The chain combines TRBV2 with TRBJ2-6, with D uncertain. The CDR3 contains 10 residues. CDR1 and CDR2 (germline): SNHLY, FYNNEI. CDR3 amino acids: CASRGVSLSF. The CDR3, as DNA: TGTGCCAGCAGGGGCGTCAGTTTGAGTTTC.

This chain uses TRBV14 with TRBJ1-2; 7 nucleotides align to TRBD1. The CDR3 runs to 13 residues. Unmatched junction bases numbered 7, after V lost 4 bases and J lost 8 bases. From germline, CDR1 is SGHDN and CDR2 FVKESK. The CDR3 nucleotides are TGTGCCAGCAGCCGCGACAGGGTGGGCGGCTACACCTTC. This codes for CASSRDRVGGYTF.

The V call is TRBV30, the J call TRBJ1-5; D perhaps matches TRBD1 (5 bases). The CDR3 has 13 residues. Germline values: CDR1 GTSNPN, CDR2 SVGIG (reference sequence). Trimming removed 4 bases at V and 7 bases at J, with 14 bases between. The DNA for the CDR3 is TGTGCCTGGACAGCTGGGGGAAGGCAGCCCCAGCATTTT. Amino acids: CAWTAGGRQPQHF.

This clone has a single count. The rearrangement joins TRBV7-6 to TRBJ2-1; TRBD2 agrees at 12 bases. V lost 2 bases, J lost 4 bases, and 3 bases stayed unmatched. Germline values: CDR1 SGHVS, CDR2 FNYEAQ. This CDR3 has 16 residues. CDR3 nucleotides: TGTGCCAGCAGCTTAAGGACTAGCGGGGAATACAATGAGCAGTTCTTC. Translated: CASSLRTSGEYNEQFF.

The genes are TRBV6-4 and TRBJ2-7, with 7 bases aligning to TRBD1. CDR1 and CDR2 (germline): MRHNA, SNTAGT. The CDR3 contains 13 residues. V was pared by 1 base and J by 4 bases, with 1 base of the junction left unmatched. The CDR3 sequence: CASSDYRGYEQYV. CDR3 coding DNA: TGTGCCAGCAGTGACTACAGGGGTTACGAGCAGTACGTC.

This clone was recorded a few times. The gene calls are TRBV10-3 and TRBJ2-1; possibly TRBD1 for D (6 bases). The CDR3 sequence is 12 residues long. In germline, CDR1 is ENHRY, CDR2 SYGVKD. V lost 9 bases and J 6 bases, leaving 12 bases between the germline ends. CDR3 in amino acids: CAISGESNEQFF. Here the CDR3 DNA reads TGTGCCATATCAGGGGAGTCCAATGAGCAGTTCTTC.

This chain uses TRBV27 with TRBJ1-1, with 7 bases that match TRBD1. The CDR3 runs to 13 residues. V lost 6 bases, J lost 3 bases, and 4 bases stayed unmatched. CDR1 and CDR2 (germline): MNHEY, SMNVEV (reference sequence). CDR3 in DNA: TGTGCCAGCAGGACAGGGTGGGACACTGAAGCTTTCTTT. Protein: CASRTGWDTEAFF.

The rearrangement uses TRBV5-5 and TRBJ1-3; D remains ambiguous. V was cut by 4 bases and J by 4 bases, with 18 bases left in between. Germline V gene lookup returns CDR1 SGHKS and CDR2 YYEKEE (reference sequence). The CDR3 has 16 amino acids. The CDR3 reads CASSGGRALGGNTIYF. CDR3 DNA: TGTGCCAGCAGCGGAGGACGCGCTTTGGGGGGAAACACCATATATTTT.